This TCR beta chain was obtained from a study of T-cell memory formation after mild COVID-19. Study summary: Clustering of TCRs was largely donor specific.

The CDR3 contains 14 residues. Losses at the gene ends were 1 base for V and 6 bases for J; bases not matched to a gene: 3. Constant-segment primers served in 5'RACE that generated TCR alpha and TCR beta cDNA libraries bearing sample barcodes and UMIs. TCRdb reanalysed the 5' RACE reads using MiXCR and keeps one entry per CDR3 protein. Counted here are roughly 130,000 distinct CDR3 sequences, approximately 6.2% occurring once; the ten biggest clones make up over 2%. Study results and limitations: Whether second-wave clones peaking at day 37 were SARS-CoV-2 specific went unconfirmed. Chiefly within CM and EM were the contracting CD4+ clones; CD8+ ones were within EMRA.

This clonotype has more than one count but fewer than ten. Antigen specificity is unknown. Sequencing used PBMCs or a T cell subset sorted from them (not recorded which). The receptor comes from an adult woman who had mild COVID-19 (a few samples of this study predate the infection). Cell type and time point are not known. V gene TRBV23-1 combines with J gene TRBJ2-1; 7 bases fit TRBD2. TRBV23-1 falls under the ORF class, with uncertain function. CDR3 loop: CASSQWGGINEQFF. The CDR3 bases are TGCGCCAGCAGTCAATGGGGGGGGATCAATGAGCAGTTCTTC.